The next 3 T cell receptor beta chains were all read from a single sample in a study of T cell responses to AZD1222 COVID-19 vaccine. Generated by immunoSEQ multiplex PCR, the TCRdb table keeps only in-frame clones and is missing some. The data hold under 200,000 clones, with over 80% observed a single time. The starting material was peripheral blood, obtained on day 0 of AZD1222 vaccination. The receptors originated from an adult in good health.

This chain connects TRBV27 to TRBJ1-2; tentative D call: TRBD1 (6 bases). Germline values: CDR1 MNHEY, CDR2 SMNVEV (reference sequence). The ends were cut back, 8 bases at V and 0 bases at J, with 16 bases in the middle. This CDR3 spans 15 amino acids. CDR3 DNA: TGTGCCAGCTCCCCAGACAGGAGAGCTAACTATGGCTACACCTTC. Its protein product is CASSPDRRANYGYTF.

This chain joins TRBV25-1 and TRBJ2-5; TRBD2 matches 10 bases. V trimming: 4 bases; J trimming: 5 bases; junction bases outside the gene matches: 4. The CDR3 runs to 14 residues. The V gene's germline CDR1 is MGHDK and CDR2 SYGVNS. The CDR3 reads CASSVSGGAETQYF. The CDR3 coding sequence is TGTGCCAGCAGTGTAAGCGGGGGGGCGGAGACCCAGTACTTC.

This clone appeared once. This CDR3 is CAVKVSGTYEQYF. The CDR3 DNA reads TGTGCCGTCAAAGTAAGCGGGACCTACGAGCAGTACTTC. This chain connects TRBV28 to TRBJ2-7; 7 bases line up with TRBD2. The CDR3 loop spans 13 amino acids. Germline trimming cut 11 bases from V and 2 bases from J; bases unmatched to any gene: 9. CDR1 is MDHEN and CDR2 is SYDVKM in the germline V gene.